Listed here is a single T cell receptor (beta chain). The record originates from a study of control samples from healthy donors and cancer patients. Here immunoSEQ multiplex PCR was the method, and the copy in TCRdb shows in-frame clones only, minus some. The sample yields about 130,000 clones, approximately 92% seen once. V was cut by 3 bases and J by 0 bases, with 9 bases left in between. Germline CDR1 and CDR2: MNHNS and SASEGT. The CDR3 sequence is 15 residues long. The J gene is TRBJ1-3, the V gene TRBV6-1; D not resolved. The receptor was isolated from a woman aged 50 to 60 in good health. What was sequenced was blood. CDR3: CASSERTRSGNTIYF. The CDR3 DNA is TGTGCCAGCAGTGAGAGGACCCGCTCTGGAAACACCATATATTTT.